The 21 T cell receptor beta chains below were found in one sample sequenced in a study of identical twins. TCRdb re-derived calls from the 5' RACE reads in MiXCR, one entry per CDR3 protein. Among 690,000 or so distinct CDR3 sequences listed, around 6% were seen once. What was sequenced was naive T cells sorted from blood. The receptors come from a man aged 18-30 years in good health.

Ten or more counts support this clonotype. The CDR3 reads CASSHPGLAGYNEQFF. In DNA, the CDR3 is TGTGCCAGCAGTCACCCGGGACTAGCGGGTTACAATGAGCAGTTCTTC. This chain links TRBV12-3 or TRBV12-4 with TRBJ2-1, with TRBD2 matching 12 bases. The J segment lost 4 bases and the V segment lost 5 bases, leaving 6 bases of the junction unmatched. CDR3 size: 16 residues.

This clonotype was detected ten times or more. The chain combines TRBV18 with TRBJ2-1; the match to TRBD2 covers 8 bases. The junction had 4 bases not matched to a gene; V was cut back by 2 bases and J by 4 bases. The CDR3 is 15 amino acids. Germline V gives CDR1 KGHSH, CDR2 LQKENI. CDR3 sequence reads: CASSPWSSGYNEQFF. CDR3 nucleotide sequence: TGTGCCAGCTCACCATGGTCTAGCGGGTACAATGAGCAGTTCTTC.

The chain employs TRBV20-1 and TRBJ2-3, with 10 positions matching TRBD2. There are 15 residues in the CDR3. Germline trimming cut 2 bases from V and 1 base from J; bases unmatched to any gene: 3. Germline V gives CDR1 DFQATT, CDR2 SNEGSKA (reference sequence). CDR3 amino acids: CSARTGTSGTDTQYF. The CDR3 coding sequence is TGCAGTGCTAGAACCGGGACTAGCGGCACAGATACGCAGTATTTT.

This clonotype was counted ten times or more. The chain links TRBV10-3 to TRBJ2-2, with D possibly being TRBD1 (6 bases). Germline V gives CDR1 ENHRY, CDR2 SYGVKD. V gave up 5 bases and J gave up 5 bases, with 12 bases separating them. The CDR3 runs to 14 residues. The DNA for the CDR3 is TGTGCCATCAGTACGCACAGGGATACCGGGGAGCTGTTTTTT. This translates into CAISTHRDTGELFF.

This clonotype showed up many times. The chain combines TRBV15 with TRBJ1-2; 9 positions agree with TRBD1. Per the germline V gene, CDR1 is LNHNV and CDR2 is YYDKDF (reference sequence). The V gene end was trimmed by 0 bases and the J gene end by 6 bases; junction bases not matched to a gene: 8. CDR3 length: 16 residues. Here the CDR3 DNA reads TGTGCCACCAGCAGAGATCTGGAACAGGGGGCGAATGGCTACACCTTC. Amino acid sequence: CATSRDLEQGANGYTF.

This clonotype was counted only a few times. The chain links TRBV10-3 to TRBJ2-2, with 8 bases that match TRBD2. This CDR3 is 14 amino acids long. Germline trimming cut 3 bases from V and 7 bases from J; bases unmatched to any gene: 4. Germline V gene sequence: CDR1 ENHRY, CDR2 SYGVKD. The CDR3, as DNA: TGTGCCATCAGTGATTCCAGCGGGAGCGGGGAGCTGTTTTTT. Its translation is CAISDSSGSGELFF.

On this clonotype itself: A junction end diverges from the germline sequence, so it may reflect a read error. The CDR3 DNA reads TGCAGTGCCGCACCGGGGGGCTTC. It specifies CSAAPGGF. The rearrangement joins TRBV20-1 to TRBJ2-7; TRBD2 matches 7 bases. CDR1 and CDR2 from the germline V gene are DFQATT and SNEGSKA (reference sequence). The CDR3 contains 8 residues.

The chain is built from TRBV12-3 or TRBV12-4 and TRBJ1-2, with D unresolved. The CDR3 spans 15 residues. Trimming removed 1 base from V and 7 bases from J, with 16 bases in between. The CDR3 loop reads CASSLGVWQIGGYTF. DNA for the CDR3: TGTGCCAGCAGTTTAGGGGTCTGGCAGATCGGTGGCTACACCTTC.

This clonotype has just a few counts. This chain uses TRBV4-3 with TRBJ2-1, with 8 nucleotides matching TRBD2. Germline CDR1 is LGHNA and CDR2 is YSLEER. Losses at the gene ends were 1 base for V and 8 bases for J; bases not matched to a gene: 4. The CDR3 sequence is 14 residues long. The CDR3 loop is CASSQVRGGYEQFF. Here the CDR3 DNA reads TGCGCCAGCAGCCAAGTCCGGGGGGGCTATGAGCAGTTCTTC.

This clonotype has a count of ten or more. The gene calls are TRBV20-1 and TRBJ2-5, with 7 positions matching TRBD2. V was pared by 3 bases and J by 4 bases, with 8 bases of the junction left unmatched. CDR1 and CDR2 (germline): DFQATT, SNEGSKA (reference sequence). This CDR3 region has 14 residues. For the CDR3, the DNA is TGCAGTGCTAGGCGGGAGCTTTCCCCAGAGACCCAGTACTTC. Translated, it gives CSARRELSPETQYF.

Many counts were recorded for this clonotype. The V and J genes are TRBV20-1 and TRBJ2-3, with TRBD2 matching over 10 bases. With V trimmed by 4 bases and J by 6 bases, 4 bases remained unmatched. Germline V gives CDR1 DFQATT, CDR2 SNEGSKA (reference sequence). This CDR3 has 13 residues. CDR3 protein: CSANLAGADTQYF. The CDR3, as DNA: TGCAGTGCTAACCTAGCGGGAGCGGATACGCAGTATTTT.

This clonotype was seen ten or more times. CDR3 region: CSVGRGETQYF. CDR3 nucleotides: TGCAGCGTGGGCAGGGGAGAGACCCAGTACTTC. This chain links TRBV29-1 with TRBJ2-5, with a tentative D call TRBD1 (6 bases). Per the germline V gene, CDR1 is SQVTM and CDR2 is ANQGSEA. Trimming pared 6 bases from V and 4 bases from J, leaving 9 bases between. The CDR3 runs 11 residues.

J is TRBJ2-7 and V is TRBV10-3, with unresolved D. V was shortened by 10 bases and J by 5 bases, with 12 bases between the two germline ends. This CDR3 contains 11 residues. CDR1 is ENHRY, CDR2 SYGVKD, per germline. This CDR3 reads CATSVRNEQYV. The CDR3 DNA reads as TGTGCCACTTCAGTGCGGAACGAGCAGTACGTC.

The chain joins TRBV3-1 to TRBJ2-3, with D maybe TRBD2 (5 bases). Trimming took off 4 bases at V and 2 bases at J, with 10 bases between the two ends. Looked up from germline, CDR1 is LGHDT and CDR2 is YNNKEL (reference sequence). CDR3 length: 14 residues. CDR3 in DNA: TGTGCCAGCAGCCGACTTGACTACACAGATACGCAGTATTTT. This sequence encodes CASSRLDYTDTQYF.

A few counts support this clonotype. This chain uses TRBV30 with TRBJ1-2; D is undetermined. V shed 5 bases and J shed 0 bases, with 4 bases lying between them. CDR1 GTSNPN and CDR2 SVGIG come from the germline V gene (reference sequence). The CDR3 covers 11 residues. The CDR3 sequence: CAWFANYGYTF. The CDR3 DNA reads as TGTGCCTGGTTTGCTAACTATGGCTACACCTTC.

The V and J genes are TRBV12-3 or TRBV12-4 and TRBJ1-2; D is unresolved. Trimming pared 8 bases from V and 2 bases from J, leaving 9 bases between. This CDR3 region has 12 residues. The CDR3 sequence is CASGRQNYGYTF. The CDR3 DNA sequence: TGTGCCAGCGGTCGGCAGAACTATGGCTACACCTTC.

The rearrangement links TRBV19 to TRBJ1-5; D not resolved. Between the trimmed V and J ends, which lost 2 bases and 3 bases, there was a span of 5 bases. This CDR3 is 13 amino acids long. Germline V gives CDR1 LNHDA, CDR2 SQIVND (reference sequence). The CDR3, as DNA: TGTGCCAGTAGTATATCGCCCAATCAGCCCCAGCATTTT. Protein sequence: CASSISPNQPQHF.

Only a few counts were recorded for this clonotype. The CDR3 region is CASSLSELGWQETQYF. CDR3 DNA sequence: TGCGCCAGCAGCTTGAGTGAACTCGGGTGGCAAGAGACCCAGTACTTC. The chain carries TRBV5-1 and TRBJ2-5; D gene unclear. V was shortened by 1 base and J by 2 bases, with 15 bases between the two germline ends. The germline V gene encodes CDR1 SGHRS and CDR2 YFSETQ. This CDR3 is 16 amino acids long.

Only a few counts were recorded for this clonotype. The V call is TRBV28, the J call TRBJ2-3; D is possibly TRBD1 (6 bases). Trimming removed 5 bases from V and 1 base from J, with 13 bases in between. The germline V gene encodes CDR1 MDHEN and CDR2 SYDVKM. The CDR3 runs to 15 residues. CDR3 in DNA: TGTGCCAGCAGTAGCAGGGGCAGGGGCACAGATACGCAGTATTTT. It specifies CASSSRGRGTDTQYF.

In its sample, this clonotype was seen a few times. As DNA, the CDR3 is TGTGCCAGCGGGACAGGGGGCACATACGAGCAGTACGTC. This translates into CASGTGGTYEQYV. The chain recombines TRBV6-1 with TRBJ2-7; 12 positions match TRBD1. From germline, CDR1 is MNHNS and CDR2 SASEGT. J lost 4 bases, V lost 8 bases, and 3 bases had no gene match. CDR3 size: 13 residues.

This clonotype has a handful of counts. V is TRBV6-2 or TRBV6-3 and J is TRBJ2-7, with 8 bases fitting TRBD1. The J segment lost 0 bases and the V segment lost 6 bases, leaving 7 bases of the junction unmatched. From germline, CDR1 is MNHEY and CDR2 SVGEGT. The CDR3 loop spans 15 amino acids. The CDR3 loop reads CASRTRTGSSYEQYF. The CDR3 DNA reads TGTGCCAGCAGGACCCGGACAGGGAGCTCCTACGAGCAGTACTTC.